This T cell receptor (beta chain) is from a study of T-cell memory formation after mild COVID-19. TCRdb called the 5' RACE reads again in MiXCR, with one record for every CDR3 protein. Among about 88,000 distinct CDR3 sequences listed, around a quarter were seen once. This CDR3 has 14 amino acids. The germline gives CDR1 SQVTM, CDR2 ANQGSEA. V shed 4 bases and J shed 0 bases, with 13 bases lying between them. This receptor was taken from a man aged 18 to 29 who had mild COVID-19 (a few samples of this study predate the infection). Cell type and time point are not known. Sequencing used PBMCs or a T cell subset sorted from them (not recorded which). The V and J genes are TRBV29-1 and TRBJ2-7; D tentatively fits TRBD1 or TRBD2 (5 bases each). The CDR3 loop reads CSVVEGPSSYEQYF. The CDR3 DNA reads TGCAGCGTTGTAGAGGGGCCGAGCTCCTACGAGCAGTACTTC.